Presented here are 15 T cell receptor beta chains from one specimen sequenced in a study of breast tumors, draining lymph nodes, adjacent tissues. Samples came from axillary lymph nodes draining the breast cancer. TCRdb used MiXCR to reprocess the multiplex PCR reads, holding one entry per CDR3 protein. This sample has around 290,000 distinct CDR3 sequences, with around 31% found just once. The sample comprised axillary lymph node tissue. The receptors stem from a female donor with breast cancer. Some clones in this sample may be carry-over from other donors' samples.

Turning to this clonotype: This may stem from a read error, because a much larger clone lies one nucleotide away. V and J are TRBV3-1 and TRBJ1-3; D ambiguous. The CDR3 has 14 residues. From germline, CDR1 is LGHDT and CDR2 YNNKEL (reference sequence). CDR3 sequence: CASSQGTSGNTIHF. In DNA form, the CDR3 reads TGTGCCAGCAGCCAAGGGACTTCTGGAAACACCATACATTTT.

This clonotype was detected many times. This chain joins TRBV10-2 and TRBJ2-1; D is perhaps TRBD2 (5 bases). From germline, CDR1 is WSHSY and CDR2 SAAADI. Trimming left V 4 bases short and J 12 bases short, with 7 bases between. The CDR3 is 10 residues long. The CDR3 loop is CASSGGMQFF. The CDR3 nucleotides read TGCGCCAGCAGTGGAGGGATGCAGTTCTTC.

This clonotype was seen ten or more times. This rearrangement joins TRBV11-2 to TRBJ1-3; D might be TRBD1 (6 bases). In germline, CDR1 is SGHAT, CDR2 FQNNGV. Deletions cut 5 bases from V and 2 bases from J, with 16 bases between. This CDR3 has 16 residues. This chain's CDR3 is CASSTPRGAAGNTIYF. CDR3 coding DNA: TGTGCCAGCAGCACCCCGCGGGGGGCTGCTGGAAACACCATATATTTT.

The chain has TRBV12-5 and TRBJ1-1, with D possibly being TRBD1 (6 bases). The CDR3 sequence is 15 residues long. The germline gives CDR1 LGHNT, CDR2 FRNRAP. V was clipped by 0 bases and J by 1 base, with 9 bases between them. CDR3 in DNA: TGTGCTAGTGGTTTGGTCCGACAGGCGAACACTGAAGCTTTCTTT. It is translated as CASGLVRQANTEAFF.

In its sample, this clonotype was seen many times. The chain couples TRBV4-1 to TRBJ2-7, with unresolved D. This CDR3 has 16 residues. Germline V CDR1 and CDR2: MGHRA, YSYEKL. V was cut by 1 base and J by 4 bases, with 17 bases left in between. DNA for the CDR3: TGCGCCAGCAGCCAAGGAATAGTCATCACACCGTACGAGCAGTACTTC. Protein sequence: CASSQGIVITPYEQYF.

The CDR3 sequence is CASRSSGGEAYEQYF. In DNA form, the CDR3 reads TGTGCCAGCCGTTCCTCGGGAGGGGAGGCCTACGAGCAGTACTTC. The chain has TRBV27 and TRBJ2-7; TRBD2 matches 8 bases. The V segment lost 8 bases and the J segment 2 bases; nucleotides outside the gene matches: 11. CDR3 length: 15 residues. CDR1 MNHEY and CDR2 SMNVEV come from the germline V gene (reference sequence).

This clonotype was seen a few times. This sequence may be a read error, since a much larger clone differs from it by one base. The V gene is TRBV5-6, the J gene TRBJ2-3; 7 nucleotides line up with TRBD1. Trimming cost V 4 bases and J 6 bases; bases outside gene matches: 11. The CDR3 totals 15 residues. The germline V gene has CDR1 SGHDT and CDR2 YYEEEE. Written as DNA, the CDR3 is TGTGCCAGCAGCCCCGACAGGGCGAGGGTTGATACGCAGTATTTT. The encoded protein is CASSPDRARVDTQYF.

This clonotype was seen ten or more times. This chain's CDR3 is CASSLVGSDEQYF. The CDR3 coding sequence is TGTGCCAGCAGTTTAGTGGGTTCGGACGAGCAGTACTTC. The genes are TRBV12-3 or TRBV12-4 and TRBJ2-7; D remains ambiguous. The CDR3 contains 13 residues. Trimming took off 1 base at V and 5 bases at J, with 9 bases between the two ends.

This clonotype occurred many times. V and J are TRBV19 and TRBJ2-7, with 9 bases that match TRBD1. Losses at the gene ends were 7 bases for V and 1 base for J; bases not matched to a gene: 5. The length of the CDR3 is 14 residues. Germline V CDR1 and CDR2: LNHDA, SQIVND (reference sequence). The CDR3 spells CASKPGQGSYEQYF. In DNA, the CDR3 is TGTGCCAGTAAGCCGGGACAGGGATCCTACGAGCAGTACTTC. Filled out from reference TRBV19 and TRBJ2-7, the complete variable domain reads DGGITQSPKYLFRKEGQNVTLSCEQNLNHDAMYWYRQDPGQGLRLIYYSQIVNDFQKGDIAEGYSVSREKKESFPLTVTSAQKNPTAFYLCASKPGQGSYEQYFGPGTRLTVT.

Remarks on this clonotype: An end of the junction differs from the germline gene, which may be a read error. The rearrangement joins TRBV5-1 to TRBJ1-1, with TRBD1 matching over 9 bases. The CDR3 sequence is 15 residues long. Germline loops: CDR1 SGHRS, CDR2 YFSETQ. The CDR3 bases are TGCGCCAGCAGCTCGGGACAGGGCAAGAACACTGAAGTTTTCTTT. Encoded protein: CASSSGQGKNTEVFF. The full variable domain, rest sourced from reference TRBV5-1 and TRBJ1-1, is KAGVTQTPRYLIKTRGQQVTLSCSPISGHRSVSWYQQTPGQGLQFLFEYFSETQRNKGNFPGRFSGRQFSNSRSEMNVSTLELGDSALYLCASSSGQGKNTEVFFGQGTRLTVV.

J is TRBJ2-4 and V is TRBV20-1; no firm D call. V lost 6 bases and J lost 5, with 8 bases in between. The germline gives CDR1 DFQATT, CDR2 SNEGSKA (reference sequence). There are 11 residues in the CDR3. CDR3: CSAAPENIQYF. The CDR3 DNA reads as TGCAGTGCAGCCCCCGAAAACATTCAGTACTTC.

This clonotype was detected many times. V is TRBV15 and J is TRBJ2-2, with 10 bases fitting TRBD2. Germline CDR1 and CDR2: LNHNV and YYDKDF (reference sequence). After removal of 1 base from V and 5 bases from J, the junction contained 4 bases not matched to a gene. The CDR3 totals 16 residues. The CDR3 spells CATSRGSGRGTGELFF. In DNA, the CDR3 is TGTGCCACCAGCAGAGGAAGCGGGAGGGGGACCGGGGAGCTGTTTTTT.

This clonotype showed up many times. The rearrangement joins TRBV9 to TRBJ2-3, with 8 bases lining up with TRBD2. Trimming removed 3 bases from V and 1 base from J; junction bases left unmatched: 13. Germline CDR1 is SGDLS and CDR2 is YYNGEE. The CDR3 sequence is 18 residues long. DNA for the CDR3: TGTGCCAGCAGCGGCCAGCGGGAGAGAGTTGGTGGCACAGATACGCAGTATTTT. It codes for CASSGQRERVGGTDTQYF.

With regard to this clonotype: A read error is possible here, since a much larger clone lies one base away. This chain uses TRBV13 with TRBJ1-5, with 7 nucleotides matching TRBD1. CDR1 and CDR2 (germline): PRHDT, FYEKMQ (reference sequence). This CDR3 has 16 residues. Germline trimming cut 5 bases from V and 7 bases from J; bases unmatched to any gene: 14. The CDR3 region is CASSRHRGGGGQPQHF. Here the CDR3 DNA reads TGTGCCAGCAGCCGACACAGGGGTGGGGGAGGGCAGCCCCAGCATTTT.

With respect to this clonotype: This sequence may be a read error, since a much larger clone differs from it by one base. The rearrangement links TRBV5-4 to TRBJ2-7; D gene uncertain. Germline V gives CDR1 SGHNT, CDR2 YYREEE (reference sequence). V lost 4 bases and J 6 bases, leaving 11 bases between the germline ends. CDR3 length: 12 residues. The CDR3 region is CASSANSSEQYF. The CDR3 DNA reads as TGTGCCAGCAGCGCTAACAGTTCCGAGCAGTACTTC. Looking up the rest from reference TRBV5-4 and TRBJ2-7 gives the full variable domain: ETGVTQSPTHLIKTRGQQVTLRCSSQSGHNTVSWYQQALGQGPQFIFQYYREEENGRGNFPPRFSGLQFPNYSSELNVNALELDDSALYLCASSANSSEQYFGPGTRLTVT.